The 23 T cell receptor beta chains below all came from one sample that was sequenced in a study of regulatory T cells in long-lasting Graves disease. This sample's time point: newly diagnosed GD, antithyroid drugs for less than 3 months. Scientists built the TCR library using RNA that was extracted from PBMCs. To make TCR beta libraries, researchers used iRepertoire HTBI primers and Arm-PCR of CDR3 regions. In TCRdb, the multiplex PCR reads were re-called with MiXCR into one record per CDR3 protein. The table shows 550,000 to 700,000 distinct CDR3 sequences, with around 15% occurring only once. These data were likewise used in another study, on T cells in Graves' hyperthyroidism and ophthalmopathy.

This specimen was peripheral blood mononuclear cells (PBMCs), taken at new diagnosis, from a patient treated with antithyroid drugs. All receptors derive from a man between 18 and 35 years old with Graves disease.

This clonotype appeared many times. The CDR3 bases are TGTGCCAGCAGTCCTAAGCGGGGGTACAATGAGCAGTTCTTC. This translates into CASSPKRGYNEQFF. V usage is TRBV11-3 and J usage is TRBJ2-1, with TRBD2 identical over 8 bases. The CDR3 has 14 residues. Trimming took 6 bases from V and 4 from J; bases not matched to a gene: 5. Looked up from germline, CDR1 is SGHNT and CDR2 is YENEEA. The complete variable domain, with remaining parts taken from reference TRBV11-3 and TRBJ2-1, reads EAGVVQSPRYKIIEKKQPVAFWCNPISGHNTLYWYLQNLGQGPELLIRYENEEAVDDSQLPKDRFSAERLKGVDSTLKIQPAELGDSAVYLCASSPKRGYNEQFFGPGTRLTVL.

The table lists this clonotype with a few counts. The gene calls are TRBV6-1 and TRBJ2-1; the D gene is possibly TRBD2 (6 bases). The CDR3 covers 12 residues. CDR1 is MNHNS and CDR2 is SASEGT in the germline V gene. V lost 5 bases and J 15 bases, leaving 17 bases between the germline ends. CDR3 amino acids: CASSPGDFSWFF. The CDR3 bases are TGTGCCAGCAGTCCCGGGGACTTTTCGTGGTTCTTC.

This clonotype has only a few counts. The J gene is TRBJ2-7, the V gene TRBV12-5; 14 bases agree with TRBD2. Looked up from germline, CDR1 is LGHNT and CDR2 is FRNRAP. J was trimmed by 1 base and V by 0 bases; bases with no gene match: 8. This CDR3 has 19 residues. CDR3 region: CASGLVLGTSGRGSYEQYF. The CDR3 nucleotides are TGTGCTAGTGGTTTGGTACTAGGGACTAGCGGGAGAGGGTCCTACGAGCAGTACTTC.

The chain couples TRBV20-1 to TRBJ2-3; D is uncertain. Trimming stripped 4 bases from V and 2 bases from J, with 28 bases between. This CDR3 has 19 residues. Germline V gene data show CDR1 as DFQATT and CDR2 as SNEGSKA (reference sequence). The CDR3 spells CSATLGIRRTTTITDTQYF. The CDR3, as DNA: TGCAGTGCTACGTTGGGCATCCGCAGGACCACTACCATCACAGATACGCAGTATTTT.

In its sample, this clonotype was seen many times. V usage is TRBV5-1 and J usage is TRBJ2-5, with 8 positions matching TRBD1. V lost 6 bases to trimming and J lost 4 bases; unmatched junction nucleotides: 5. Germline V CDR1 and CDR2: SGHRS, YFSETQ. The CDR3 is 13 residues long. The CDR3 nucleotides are TGCGCCAGCACGGCAGGGGGCGGAGAGACCCAGTACTTC. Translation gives CASTAGGGETQYF.

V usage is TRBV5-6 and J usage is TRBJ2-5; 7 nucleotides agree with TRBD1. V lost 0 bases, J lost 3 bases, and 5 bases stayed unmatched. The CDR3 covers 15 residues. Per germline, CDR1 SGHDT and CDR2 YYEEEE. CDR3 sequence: CASSLVSGGEETQYF. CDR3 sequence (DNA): TGTGCCAGCAGCTTGGTCTCAGGGGGTGAAGAGACCCAGTACTTC.

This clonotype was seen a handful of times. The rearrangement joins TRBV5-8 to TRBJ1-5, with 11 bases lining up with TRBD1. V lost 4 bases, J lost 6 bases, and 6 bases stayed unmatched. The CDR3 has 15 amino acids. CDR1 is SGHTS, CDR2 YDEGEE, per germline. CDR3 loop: CASSADRGLGQPQHF. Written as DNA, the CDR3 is TGTGCCAGCAGCGCGGACAGGGGGCTGGGTCAGCCCCAGCATTTT.

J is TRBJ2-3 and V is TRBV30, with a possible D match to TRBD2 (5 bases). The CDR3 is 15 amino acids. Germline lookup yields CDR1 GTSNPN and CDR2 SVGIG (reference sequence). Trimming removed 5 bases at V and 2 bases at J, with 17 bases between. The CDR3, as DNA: TGTGCCTGGGGGAGTGAAAACCTCATCACAGATACGCAGTATTTT. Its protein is CAWGSENLITDTQYF.

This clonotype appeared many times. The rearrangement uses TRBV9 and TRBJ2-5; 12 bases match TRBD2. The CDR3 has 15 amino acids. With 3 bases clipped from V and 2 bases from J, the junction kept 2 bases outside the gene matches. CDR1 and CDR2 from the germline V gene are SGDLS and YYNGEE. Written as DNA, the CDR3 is TGTGCCAGCAGCGCCCTAGCGGGAGGGCAAGAGACCCAGTACTTC. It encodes CASSALAGGQETQYF.

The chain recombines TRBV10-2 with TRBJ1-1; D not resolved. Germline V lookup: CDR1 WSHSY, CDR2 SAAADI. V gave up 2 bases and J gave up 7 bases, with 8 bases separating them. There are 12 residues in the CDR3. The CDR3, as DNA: TGCGCCAGCAGTGAGGGAGCGGGTGAAGCTTTCTTT. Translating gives CASSEGAGEAFF.

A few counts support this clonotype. The DNA of the CDR3 is TGTGCCACCAGTTACGGACCGAGGAACACTGAAGCTTTCTTT. Protein product: CATSYGPRNTEAFF. The chain has TRBV24-1 and TRBJ1-1; no reliable D call. Germline assignment: CDR1 KGHDR and CDR2 SFDVKD. The CDR3 contains 14 residues. Trimming took 6 bases from V and 1 from J, leaving 11 bases between them.

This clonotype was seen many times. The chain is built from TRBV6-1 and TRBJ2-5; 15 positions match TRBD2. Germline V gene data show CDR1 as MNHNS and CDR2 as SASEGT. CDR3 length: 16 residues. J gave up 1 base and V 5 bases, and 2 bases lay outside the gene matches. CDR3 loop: CASSRTSGRAQETQYF. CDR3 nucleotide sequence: TGTGCCAGCAGTCGGACTAGCGGGAGGGCCCAAGAGACCCAGTACTTC.

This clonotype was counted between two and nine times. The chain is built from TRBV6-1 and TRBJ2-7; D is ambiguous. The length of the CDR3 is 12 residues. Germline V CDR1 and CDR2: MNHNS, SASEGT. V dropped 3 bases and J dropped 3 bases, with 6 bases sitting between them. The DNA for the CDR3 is TGTGCCAGCAGTGATCCCCTCTACGAGCAGTACTTC. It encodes CASSDPLYEQYF.

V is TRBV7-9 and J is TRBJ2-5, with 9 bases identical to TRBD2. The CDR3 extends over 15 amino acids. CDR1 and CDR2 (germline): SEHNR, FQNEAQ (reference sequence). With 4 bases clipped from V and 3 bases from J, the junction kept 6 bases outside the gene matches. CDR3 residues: CASSSLAGHEETQYF. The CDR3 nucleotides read TGTGCCAGCAGCTCTCTAGCGGGACACGAAGAGACCCAGTACTTC.

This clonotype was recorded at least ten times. CDR3 DNA: TGTGCCAGCAGCCCGACTGGGGGATCAACGGGCACAGATACGCAGTATTTT. Translated: CASSPTGGSTGTDTQYF. The V call is TRBV7-3, the J call TRBJ2-3, with D perhaps assigned TRBD1 or TRBD2 (5 bases each). The ends were cut back, 5 bases at V and 1 base at J, with 19 bases in the middle. CDR3 size: 17 residues. CDR1 and CDR2 (germline): SGHTA, FQGTGA.

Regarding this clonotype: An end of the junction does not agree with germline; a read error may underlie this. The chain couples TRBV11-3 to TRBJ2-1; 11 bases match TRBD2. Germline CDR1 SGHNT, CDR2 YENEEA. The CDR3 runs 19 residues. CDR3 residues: CASSQDPPVSGRELNEQFF. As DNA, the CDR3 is TGCGCCAGCAGCCAAGATCCTCCGGTTAGCGGGAGGGAGTTAAATGAGCAGTTCTTC.

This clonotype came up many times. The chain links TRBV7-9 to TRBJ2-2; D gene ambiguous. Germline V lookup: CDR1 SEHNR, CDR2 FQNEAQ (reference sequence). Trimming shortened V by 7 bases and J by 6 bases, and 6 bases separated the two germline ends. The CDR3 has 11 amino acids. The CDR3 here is CASTKSGELFF. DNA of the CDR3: TGTGCCAGCACCAAATCCGGGGAGCTGTTTTTT.

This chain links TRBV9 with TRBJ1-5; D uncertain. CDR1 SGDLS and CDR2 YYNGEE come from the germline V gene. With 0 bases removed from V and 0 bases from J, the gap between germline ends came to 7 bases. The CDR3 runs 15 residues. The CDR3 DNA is TGTGCCAGCAGCGTAGGGGGTGATAGCAATCAGCCCCAGCATTTT. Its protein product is CASSVGGDSNQPQHF.

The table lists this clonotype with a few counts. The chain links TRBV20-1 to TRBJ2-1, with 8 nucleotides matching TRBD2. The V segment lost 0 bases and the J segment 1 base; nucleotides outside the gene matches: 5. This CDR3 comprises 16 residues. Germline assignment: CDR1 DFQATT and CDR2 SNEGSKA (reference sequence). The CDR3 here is CSARDQRGGSYNEQFF. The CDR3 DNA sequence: TGCAGTGCTAGAGATCAGCGCGGGGGGTCCTACAATGAGCAGTTCTTC.

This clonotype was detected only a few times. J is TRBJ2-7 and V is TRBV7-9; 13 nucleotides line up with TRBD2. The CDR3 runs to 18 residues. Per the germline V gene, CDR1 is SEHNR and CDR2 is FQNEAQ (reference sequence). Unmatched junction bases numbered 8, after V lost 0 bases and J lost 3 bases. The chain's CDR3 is CASSLALRTSGSGYEQYF. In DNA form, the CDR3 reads TGTGCCAGCAGCTTAGCGCTTAGGACTAGCGGGAGTGGCTACGAGCAGTACTTC.

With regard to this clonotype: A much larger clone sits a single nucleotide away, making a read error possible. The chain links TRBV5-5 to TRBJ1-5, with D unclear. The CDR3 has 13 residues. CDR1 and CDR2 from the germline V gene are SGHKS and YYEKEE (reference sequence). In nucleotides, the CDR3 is TGTGCCAGCAACTTGGCAGAGGATCAGCCCCAGCATTTT. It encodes CASNLAEDQPQHF. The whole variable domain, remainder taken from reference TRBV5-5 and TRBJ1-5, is DAGVTQSPTHLIKTRGQQVTLRCSPISGHKSVSWYQQVLGQGPQFIFQYYEKEERGRGNFPDRFSARQFPNYSSELNVNALLLGDSALYLCASNLAEDQPQHFGDGTRLSIL.

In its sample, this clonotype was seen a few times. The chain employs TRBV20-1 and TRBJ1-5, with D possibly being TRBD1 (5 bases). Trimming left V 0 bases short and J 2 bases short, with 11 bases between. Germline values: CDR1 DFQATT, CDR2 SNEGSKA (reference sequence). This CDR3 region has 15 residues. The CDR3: CSARDSGGGNQPQHF. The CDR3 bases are TGCAGTGCTAGAGATTCGGGGGGAGGCAATCAGCCCCAGCATTTT.

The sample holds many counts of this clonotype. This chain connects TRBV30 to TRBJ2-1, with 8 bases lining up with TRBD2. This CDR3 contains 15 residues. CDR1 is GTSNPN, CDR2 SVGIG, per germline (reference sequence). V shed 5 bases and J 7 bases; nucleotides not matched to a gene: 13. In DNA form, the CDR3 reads TGTGCCTGGTCCCTCAGGGCGGGAGGATGGAATGAGCAGTTCTTC. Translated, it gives CAWSLRAGGWNEQFF.